Below, 26 T cell receptor beta chains from the same sample are listed, as sequenced in a study of shared clonotypes between healthy human individuals. The method was immunoSEQ multiplex PCR; TCRdb's version includes in-frame clones alone and lacks a portion of them. The repertoire holds about 600,000 clones, with 95% to 98% as singletons. Sequencing was performed on naive CD4+ T cells sorted from blood. Subset reported: CD45RA+ positively selected. These receptor sequences come from a woman aged 25 to 39 in good health.

V gene TRBV19 combines with J gene TRBJ2-1; 12 bases are shared with TRBD2. There are 15 residues in the CDR3. Trimming removed 5 bases from V and 5 bases from J; junction bases left unmatched: 4. The V gene's germline CDR1 is LNHDA and CDR2 SQIVND (reference sequence). The CDR3 sequence is CASSRTSGVNNEQFF. The CDR3 nucleotides are TGTGCCAGTAGTCGGACTAGCGGGGTTAACAATGAGCAGTTCTTC.

In this sample, this clone turned up once. V gene TRBV18 combines with J gene TRBJ2-7; D is undetermined. Germline values: CDR1 KGHSH, CDR2 LQKENI. V lost 3 bases, J lost 7 bases, and 7 bases lay in between. The CDR3 consists of 11 residues. The DNA for the CDR3 is TGTGCCAGCTCACCCCGCGAGGAGCAGTACTTC. It codes for CASSPREEQYF.

The gene calls are TRBV7-9 and TRBJ2-7; the D is unclear. The CDR3 totals 12 residues. Trimming took off 2 bases at V and 4 bases at J, with 6 bases between the two ends. Germline values: CDR1 SEHNR, CDR2 FQNEAQ (reference sequence). CDR3 sequence reads: CASSLIGYEQYF. CDR3 nucleotide sequence: TGTGCCAGCAGCTTAATAGGGTACGAGCAGTACTTC.

The V and J genes are TRBV2 and TRBJ2-1, with D perhaps matching TRBD2 (6 bases). V was pared by 3 bases and J by 4 bases, with 10 bases between. This CDR3 contains 14 residues. Germline loops: CDR1 SNHLY, CDR2 FYNNEI. CDR3 nucleotide sequence: TGTGCCAGCAGTGATACTAGCACGTACAATGAGCAGTTCTTC. It yields the protein CASSDTSTYNEQFF.

The chain has TRBV4-2 and TRBJ2-3; 12 nucleotides agree with TRBD1. The CDR3 contains 18 residues. Per germline, CDR1 LGHNA and CDR2 YNFKEQ. The junction had 15 bases not matched to a gene; V was cut back by 5 bases and J by 6 bases. This chain's CDR3 is CASSTTRGDRGRRDTQYF. CDR3 coding DNA: TGTGCCAGCAGCACAACCCGGGGGGACAGGGGGCGCAGGGATACGCAGTATTTT.

The gene calls are TRBV10-3 and TRBJ2-5; the match to TRBD1 covers 7 bases. Germline values: CDR1 ENHRY, CDR2 SYGVKD. V shed 4 bases and J 5 bases; nucleotides not matched to a gene: 10. The CDR3 extends over 15 amino acids. The CDR3 loop is CAISVGQAQGETQYF. The CDR3 DNA is TGTGCCATCAGTGTAGGACAGGCTCAAGGGGAGACCCAGTACTTC.

V usage is TRBV7-9 and J usage is TRBJ1-2, with a possible D match to TRBD1 (5 bases). This CDR3 contains 15 residues. The germline V gene has CDR1 SEHNR and CDR2 FQNEAQ (reference sequence). V dropped 5 bases and J dropped 2 bases, with 15 bases sitting between them. The CDR3 DNA reads TGTGCCAGCAGCAGATCACCCACAGGAAACTATGGCTACACCTTC. Protein: CASSRSPTGNYGYTF.

The chain uses TRBV7-9 and TRBJ1-5; D remains unclear. The CDR3 runs to 12 residues. The V and J ends lost 3 bases and 7 bases respectively, with 7 bases between them. The germline CDR1 and CDR2 sequences are SEHNR and FQNEAQ (reference sequence). CDR3 DNA: TGTGCCAGCAGCTTTCCCGGGCAGCCCCAGCATTTT. Translated: CASSFPGQPQHF. The variable domain in full, completed from reference TRBV7-9 and TRBJ1-5, reads DTGVSQNPRHKITKRGQNVTFRCDPISEHNRLYWYRQTLGQGPEFLTYFQNEAQLEKSRLLSDRFSAERPKGSFSTLEIQRTEQGDSAMYLCASSFPGQPQHFGDGTRLSIL.

The chain recombines TRBV6-1 with TRBJ1-1, with 9 bases matching TRBD1. V lost 4 bases and J lost 4; bases outside the gene matches: 4. Germline values: CDR1 MNHNS, CDR2 SASEGT. The CDR3 is made up of 14 amino acids. The CDR3 here is CASSGGQGFTEAFF. The CDR3 bases are TGTGCCAGCAGTGGGGGACAGGGATTCACTGAAGCTTTCTTT.

The rearrangement uses TRBV6-1 and TRBJ2-2; 9 bases line up with TRBD2. J was trimmed by 7 bases and V by 1 base; bases with no gene match: 10. Germline assignment: CDR1 MNHNS and CDR2 SASEGT. The CDR3 spans 17 residues. The CDR3 here is CASSEGKIAGAGGELFF. The CDR3 DNA is TGTGCCAGCAGTGAAGGGAAAATAGCGGGAGCGGGCGGGGAGCTGTTTTTT.

The chain couples TRBV27 to TRBJ2-1, with D uncertain. The CDR3 sequence is 16 residues long. Germline CDR1 reads MNHEY; CDR2 reads SMNVEV (reference sequence). The germline V and J ends were trimmed by 4 bases and 0 bases, with 13 bases remaining between them. The CDR3 is CASSSPLRDSYNEQFF. As DNA, the CDR3 is TGTGCCAGCAGTTCACCCTTGCGTGACTCCTACAATGAGCAGTTCTTC.

V gene TRBV28 combines with J gene TRBJ1-1; tentative D call: TRBD1 (5 bases). The germline gives CDR1 MDHEN, CDR2 SYDVKM. Between the trimmed V and J ends, which lost 3 bases and 2 bases, there was a span of 22 bases. The length of the CDR3 is 18 residues. The CDR3 loop reads CASSFPSTVPFLNTEAFF. The CDR3 DNA follows: TGTGCCAGCAGTTTCCCGTCGACAGTGCCGTTTCTCAACACTGAAGCTTTCTTT.

This clone was recorded only once. The chain employs TRBV6-1 and TRBJ2-1; possibly TRBD2 for D (6 bases). The CDR3 is made up of 15 amino acids. Looked up from germline, CDR1 is MNHNS and CDR2 is SASEGT. V lost 9 bases, J lost 7 bases, and 22 bases lay in between. In DNA form, the CDR3 reads TGTGCCAGTCGTTCGGGTGCGGGAATCGGTAATGAGCAGTTCTTC. Translation: CASRSGAGIGNEQFF.

The chain links TRBV19 to TRBJ1-2, with D perhaps TRBD1 (5 bases). CDR1 and CDR2 from the germline V gene are LNHDA and SQIVND (reference sequence). The CDR3 has 16 residues. V was clipped by 5 bases and J by 3 bases, with 19 bases between them. The CDR3 spells CASSPSRQTGDYGYTF. As DNA, the CDR3 is TGTGCCAGTAGTCCCTCGAGACAGACTGGGGACTATGGCTACACCTTC.

This chain connects TRBV19 to TRBJ2-1, with 8 positions matching TRBD2. This CDR3 contains 16 residues. The germline V gene has CDR1 LNHDA and CDR2 SQIVND (reference sequence). The J segment lost 8 bases and the V segment lost 1 base, leaving 10 bases of the junction unmatched. CDR3 coding DNA: TGTGCCAGTAGTATAGGAGCGGGAGCCGTGCAGGATGAGCAGTTCTTC. As protein: CASSIGAGAVQDEQFF.

For the CDR3, the DNA is TGTGCCAGCAGCCGGGGGAGTTCCTACGAGCAGTACTTC. Translation: CASSRGSSYEQYF. The gene calls are TRBV14 and TRBJ2-7; D may correspond to TRBD1 or TRBD2 (5 bases each). The CDR3 length is 13 residues. V was shortened by 4 bases and J by 1 base, with 8 bases between the two germline ends. The germline CDR1 and CDR2 sequences are SGHDN and FVKESK.

The CDR3 DNA reads as TGCGCCAGCAGCTCACGACTAGCGGGAGCAGATACGCAGTATTTT. It is translated as CASSSRLAGADTQYF. J is TRBJ2-3 and V is TRBV5-1; 12 positions agree with TRBD2. Germline lookup yields CDR1 SGHRS and CDR2 YFSETQ. The CDR3 contains 15 residues. V trimming: 3 bases; J trimming: 4 bases; junction bases outside the gene matches: 3. The whole variable domain, filled in from reference TRBV5-1 and TRBJ2-3, reads KAGVTQTPRYLIKTRGQQVTLSCSPISGHRSVSWYQQTPGQGLQFLFEYFSETQRNKGNFPGRFSGRQFSNSRSEMNVSTLELGDSALYLCASSSRLAGADTQYFGPGTRLTVL.

The chain uses TRBV9 and TRBJ2-1; TRBD2 matches 14 bases. The CDR3 length is 19 residues. The germline V gene encodes CDR1 SGDLS and CDR2 YYNGEE. Losses at the gene ends were 4 bases for V and 4 bases for J; bases not matched to a gene: 13. CDR3 nucleotide sequence: TGTGCCAGCAGCCCTCATCCGGGACTAGCGGGAGACCGATACAATGAGCAGTTCTTC. Its translation is CASSPHPGLAGDRYNEQFF.

V and J are TRBV18 and TRBJ2-7; D not certain. This CDR3 comprises 14 residues. The germline CDR1 and CDR2 sequences are KGHSH and LQKENI. The germline V and J ends were trimmed by 2 bases and 2 bases, with 10 bases remaining between them. In DNA, the CDR3 is TGTGCCAGCTCACCAGACAAGGAAACCTACGAGCAGTACTTC. It is translated as CASSPDKETYEQYF.

The J gene is TRBJ1-2, the V gene TRBV6-5, with D possibly matching TRBD1 (5 bases). CDR3 length: 15 residues. Germline lookup yields CDR1 MNHEY and CDR2 SVGAGI. Deletions cut 0 bases from V and 2 bases from J, with 10 bases between. The CDR3 reads CASSYSYNRNYGYTF. The CDR3 DNA follows: TGTGCCAGCAGTTACTCGTACAACAGGAACTATGGCTACACCTTC.

The chain couples TRBV6-1 to TRBJ2-7; TRBD2 matches 11 bases. V shed 4 bases, J shed 3 bases, and the junction held 2 bases outside the gene matches. The CDR3 extends over 14 amino acids. Germline lookup yields CDR1 MNHNS and CDR2 SASEGT. The CDR3 DNA reads as TGTGCCAGCAGTGTCACTAGCGGGAGCTACGAGCAGTACTTC. It yields the protein CASSVTSGSYEQYF.

The chain employs TRBV29-1 and TRBJ2-4, with 9 bases lining up with TRBD1. CDR1 and CDR2 from the germline V gene are SQVTM and ANQGSEA. With V trimmed by 3 bases and J by 6 bases, 3 bases remained unmatched. This CDR3 contains 13 residues. Written as DNA, the CDR3 is TGCAGCGTTGACGACAGGGGGGCAAACATTCAGTACTTC. It translates to CSVDDRGANIQYF.

V is TRBV27 and J is TRBJ2-7; TRBD2 might be the D (5 bases). Trimming took 5 bases from V and 0 from J, leaving 17 bases between them. Germline values: CDR1 MNHEY, CDR2 SMNVEV (reference sequence). The CDR3 is made up of 16 amino acids. CDR3: CASSRRDGRFSYEQYF. The DNA of the CDR3 is TGTGCCAGCAGTCGCCGGGATGGCCGATTCTCCTACGAGCAGTACTTC.

V and J are TRBV28 and TRBJ2-5; D is ambiguous. V was shortened by 2 bases and J by 0 bases, with 10 bases between the two germline ends. Germline loops: CDR1 MDHEN, CDR2 SYDVKM. The CDR3 contains 15 residues. CDR3 amino acids: CASSLAREYQETQYF. The CDR3 nucleotides read TGTGCCAGCAGTTTAGCCCGAGAATACCAAGAGACCCAGTACTTC.

The genes are TRBV28 and TRBJ2-7; TRBD1 aligns across 9 bases. V lost 5 bases and J lost 4; bases outside the gene matches: 9. CDR3 length: 15 amino acids. Germline values: CDR1 MDHEN, CDR2 SYDVKM. In DNA, the CDR3 is TGTGCCAGCAGTATACCGGGACAGGGATCGTACGAGCAGTACTTC. It encodes CASSIPGQGSYEQYF.

The chain employs TRBV27 and TRBJ1-6; unclear D gene. Germline V gene sequence: CDR1 MNHEY, CDR2 SMNVEV (reference sequence). The CDR3 has 15 residues. V lost 3 bases and J lost 0, with 6 bases in between. CDR3 region: CASSFRGSYNSPLHF. The DNA for the CDR3 is TGTGCCAGCAGTTTTAGAGGCTCCTATAATTCACCCCTCCACTTT.